Listed here are 31 T cell receptor beta chains from one sample, sequenced in a study of response to subunit inactivated influenza vaccine. TCRdb re-analysed the RT-PCR reads in MiXCR, keeping a single row per CDR3 protein. Here the sample spans hundreds of thousands of distinct CDR3 sequences, 12% to 15% being singletons. Specimen: PBMCs from blood, collected 14 to 15 days before vaccination. The receptors were gathered from a man aged 45-60 years who received an inactivated influenza vaccine.

This clonotype came up a few times. The chain links TRBV28 to TRBJ1-1; D is undetermined. CDR3 length equals 14 residues. Germline CDR1 MDHEN, CDR2 SYDVKM. The germline V and J ends were trimmed by 5 bases and 4 bases, with 14 bases remaining between them. CDR3 sequence: CASSHGPAPTEAFF. As DNA, the CDR3 is TGTGCCAGCAGTCACGGGCCTGCCCCCACTGAAGCTTTCTTT.

This clonotype appeared a few times. This chain connects TRBV27 to TRBJ2-7; 14 bases fit TRBD2. Germline CDR1 reads MNHEY; CDR2 reads SMNVEV (reference sequence). The CDR3 is 16 amino acids. V trimming: 4 bases; J trimming: 5 bases; junction bases outside the gene matches: 7. Here the CDR3 DNA reads TGTGCCAGCAGTTACTCGCCGGGACTAGCGGGAGACGAGCAGTACTTC. Protein: CASSYSPGLAGDEQYF.

This clonotype was counted a few times. The chain combines TRBV7-2 with TRBJ1-5, with a tentative D call TRBD1 (5 bases). Between the trimmed V and J ends, which lost 1 base and 9 bases, there was a span of 16 bases. Germline CDR1 reads SGHTA; CDR2 reads FQGNSA. This CDR3 spans 15 amino acids. The CDR3 loop is CASSLVDRGESPQHF. For the CDR3, the DNA is TGTGCCAGCAGCTTAGTGGATAGAGGGGAGTCGCCCCAGCATTTT.

This clonotype was recorded a few times. The gene calls are TRBV4-3 and TRBJ2-7, with no clear D. Trimming took 0 bases from V and 2 from J, leaving 11 bases between them. Germline CDR1 is LGHNA and CDR2 is YSLEER. The CDR3 spans 15 residues. The CDR3 nucleotides are TGCGCCAGCAGCCAAGAAGCTGGAGCGCCCTACGAGCAGTACTTC. Amino acid sequence: CASSQEAGAPYEQYF.

The gene calls are TRBV18 and TRBJ1-1; 9 nucleotides line up with TRBD1. In germline, CDR1 is KGHSH, CDR2 LQKENI. After removal of 5 bases from V and 3 bases from J, the junction contained 7 bases not matched to a gene. This CDR3 comprises 15 residues. In DNA form, the CDR3 reads TGTGCCAGCTCAACACTACAGGGGGCGGACACTGAAGCTTTCTTT. Residues: CASSTLQGADTEAFF. The full variable domain, completed using reference TRBV18 and TRBJ1-1, is NAGVMQNPRHLVRRRGQEARLRCSPMKGHSHVYWYRQLPEEGLKFMVYLQKENIIDESGMPKERFSAEFPKEGPSILRIQQVVRGDSAAYFCASSTLQGADTEAFFGQGTRLTVV.

This clonotype was counted between two and nine times. At one end, the junction sequence differs from germline, possibly due to a read error. This rearrangement joins TRBV28 to TRBJ2-1; D may be TRBD2 (6 bases). CDR3 length equals 15 residues. CDR1 and CDR2 (germline): MDHEN, SYDVKM. The CDR3, as DNA: TGTGCCAGCAGTTTATCCGGGAGTGGGTACAATGAACAGTTCTTC. Its protein product is CASSLSGSGYNEQFF.

This sequence joins TRBV7-2 and TRBJ2-1, with 15 bases that match TRBD2. The V gene's germline CDR1 is SGHTA and CDR2 FQGNSA. Trimming removed 3 bases from V and 7 bases from J; junction bases left unmatched: 4. The CDR3 is made up of 16 amino acids. The CDR3 loop reads CASSLGLAGGMNEQFF. The CDR3, as DNA: TGTGCCAGCAGCTTGGGACTAGCGGGGGGTATGAATGAGCAGTTCTTC.

The chain employs TRBV18 and TRBJ2-7; the D gene is possibly TRBD1 (6 bases). Looked up from germline, CDR1 is KGHSH and CDR2 is LQKENI. The V gene lost 3 bases and the J gene lost 2 bases, with 11 bases spanning the gap. The CDR3 is 14 amino acids. The CDR3: CASSPPGQAYEQYF. Here the CDR3 DNA reads TGTGCCAGCTCACCTCCGGGACAAGCCTACGAGCAGTACTTC.

The chain joins TRBV12-3 or TRBV12-4 to TRBJ2-1; 7 nucleotides agree with TRBD1. V shed 4 bases, J shed 9 bases, and the junction held 15 bases outside the gene matches. CDR3 length equals 16 residues. The CDR3 here is CASSSPTGAARGEQFF. CDR3 DNA sequence: TGTGCCAGCAGTTCCCCTACAGGGGCCGCCCGGGGTGAGCAGTTCTTC.

CDR3 region: CASSIQTGLETQYF. CDR3 bases: TGTGCCAGCAGCATACAGACAGGGTTGGAGACCCAGTACTTC. The chain couples TRBV7-2 to TRBJ2-5; TRBD1 matches at 7 bases. The junction had 8 bases not matched to a gene; V was cut back by 5 bases and J by 5 bases. In germline, CDR1 is SGHTA, CDR2 FQGNSA. The CDR3 sequence is 14 residues long. The entire variable domain, with the rest obtained from reference TRBV7-2 and TRBJ2-5, is as follows: GAGVSQSPSNKVTEKGKDVELRCDPISGHTALYWYRQSLGQGLEFLIYFQGNSAPDKSGLPSDRFSAERTGGSVSTLTIQRTQQEDSAVYLCASSIQTGLETQYFGPGTRLLVL.

This clonotype occurred many times. V and J are TRBV7-8 and TRBJ2-1, with 11 bases lining up with TRBD2. CDR1 and CDR2 (germline): SGHVS, FQNEAQ. V was clipped by 6 bases and J by 4 bases; unmatched bases: 5. CDR3 length: 15 amino acids. CDR3 protein: CASRAGTSGYNEQFF. In DNA form, the CDR3 reads TGTGCCAGCAGAGCCGGGACTAGCGGTTACAATGAGCAGTTCTTC.

The V and J genes are TRBV9 and TRBJ1-2; unclear D gene. CDR1 is SGDLS and CDR2 is YYNGEE in the germline V gene. The CDR3 totals 11 residues. The ends were cut back, 4 bases at V and 5 bases at J, with 6 bases in the middle. For the CDR3, the DNA is TGTGCCAGCAGCCGGGTTTATGGCTACACCTTC. Its protein product is CASSRVYGYTF.

The chain combines TRBV7-8 with TRBJ2-7; the match to TRBD1 covers 10 bases. V gave up 5 bases and J gave up 7 bases; unmatched junction bases: 11. The CDR3 covers 15 residues. Germline CDR1 SGHVS, CDR2 FQNEAQ. CDR3 DNA sequence: TGTGCCAGCAGCCCAGCCCCCGGGACAGGGGTAGAGCAGTACTTC. It yields the protein CASSPAPGTGVEQYF.

The sample holds a few counts of this clonotype. This chain joins TRBV9 and TRBJ2-1; unclear D gene. The germline V gene has CDR1 SGDLS and CDR2 YYNGEE. V lost 0 bases, J lost 12 bases, and 13 bases lay in between. The CDR3 sequence is 13 residues long. The CDR3 nucleotides are TGTGCCAGCAGCGTAGCTGAGTCAGTCAGGCAGTTCTTC. Translated, it gives CASSVAESVRQFF.

The chain is built from TRBV7-9 and TRBJ2-7, with D perhaps TRBD1 (6 bases). V was clipped by 5 bases and J by 3 bases, with 17 bases between them. This CDR3 is built from 15 residues. Per germline, CDR1 SEHNR and CDR2 FQNEAQ (reference sequence). The CDR3 is CASSPATGWVYEQYF. The CDR3 bases are TGTGCCAGCAGCCCCGCTACAGGGTGGGTCTACGAGCAGTACTTC.

The chain employs TRBV5-1 and TRBJ1-1, with a possible D match to TRBD1 (5 bases). The germline gives CDR1 SGHRS, CDR2 YFSETQ. CDR3 length: 15 residues. V was shortened by 0 bases and J by 1 base, with 10 bases between the two germline ends. The CDR3 reads CASSLADRPNTEAFF. In nucleotides, the CDR3 is TGCGCCAGCAGCTTGGCTGACAGACCGAACACTGAAGCTTTCTTT.

V is TRBV10-3 and J is TRBJ2-5; D uncertain. The V and J ends lost 3 bases and 1 base respectively, with 6 bases between them. The germline CDR1 and CDR2 sequences are ENHRY and SYGVKD. The CDR3 is 13 residues long. The CDR3 reads CAISEGVQETQYF. The CDR3 DNA is TGTGCCATCAGTGAAGGAGTCCAAGAGACCCAGTACTTC.

This clonotype was counted only a few times. The chain links TRBV27 to TRBJ2-6; D ambiguous. The CDR3 is 16 amino acids. The germline V gene has CDR1 MNHEY and CDR2 SMNVEV (reference sequence). With 3 bases removed from V and 1 base from J, the gap between germline ends came to 10 bases. CDR3 in amino acids: CASSFFLNSGANVLTF. CDR3 DNA: TGTGCCAGCAGTTTCTTTCTGAATTCTGGGGCCAACGTCCTGACTTTC.

V usage is TRBV21-1 and J usage is TRBJ1-1; the D call TRBD1 from the table was never checked on the DNA. TRBV21-1 is deemed a pseudogene. CDR3 length: 14 residues. The CDR3 region is CASSKGGGGPEAFF. Written as DNA, the CDR3 is TGTGCCAGCAGCAAAGGAGGAGGGGGCCCTGAAGCTTTCTTT.

V is TRBV7-9 and J is TRBJ1-1; D remains unclear. Germline CDR1 SEHNR, CDR2 FQNEAQ (reference sequence). The CDR3 sequence is 14 residues long. V lost 5 bases, J lost 4 bases, and 14 bases lay in between. The CDR3 is CASSGVRGSTEAFF. The CDR3 nucleotides read TGTGCCAGCAGCGGGGTCCGAGGAAGCACTGAAGCTTTCTTT.

The chain links TRBV29-1 to TRBJ1-1; D is uncertain. The CDR3 totals 12 residues. The ends were cut back, 5 bases at V and 0 bases at J, with 7 bases in the middle. Germline CDR1 SQVTM, CDR2 ANQGSEA. CDR3 DNA: TGCAGCGTTACGGGGATGAACACTGAAGCTTTCTTT. Its translation: CSVTGMNTEAFF.

The chain is built from TRBV3-1 and TRBJ2-5, with D possibly being TRBD1 (6 bases). Germline V gene data show CDR1 as LGHDT and CDR2 as YNNKEL (reference sequence). V lost 2 bases and J 4 bases, leaving 17 bases between the germline ends. This CDR3 region has 16 residues. In DNA, the CDR3 is TGTGCCAGCAGCCAAACGGGACACCTAGATGGAGAGACCCAGTACTTC. Encoded protein: CASSQTGHLDGETQYF.

This clonotype came up a few times. This chain links TRBV12-3 or TRBV12-4 with TRBJ2-1, with a tentative D call TRBD1 (5 bases). V lost 2 bases and J lost 8, with 16 bases in between. This CDR3 is built from 15 residues. CDR3 DNA sequence: TGTGCCAGCAGTTTATCGGCTATCGAAGGGGATGAGCAGTTCTTC. Protein product: CASSLSAIEGDEQFF.

The chain employs TRBV9 and TRBJ1-6, with D uncertain. V was trimmed by 6 bases and J by 11 bases, leaving 15 bases between them. The CDR3 totals 13 residues. Germline CDR1 SGDLS, CDR2 YYNGEE. The CDR3 spells CASTFGRETPLHF. The CDR3 DNA is TGTGCCAGCACGTTTGGTAGGGAAACACCCCTCCACTTT.

This clonotype was observed at least ten times. This chain links TRBV7-2 with TRBJ2-2; D may be TRBD1 or TRBD2 (5 bases each). Germline-derived CDR1 and CDR2 are SGHTA and FQGNSA. The CDR3 has 16 residues. Trimming removed 2 bases from V and 2 bases from J, with 12 bases in between. In DNA, the CDR3 is TGTGCCAGCAGCTTAACACTCGGGGCTAACACCGGGGAGCTGTTTTTT. Amino acids: CASSLTLGANTGELFF.

This clonotype showed up just a few times. The genes are TRBV20-1 and TRBJ2-3; TRBD2 matches 9 bases. This CDR3 has 16 amino acids. Germline values: CDR1 DFQATT, CDR2 SNEGSKA (reference sequence). The V and J ends lost 7 bases and 4 bases, in that order; junction bases with no gene match: 15. As DNA, the CDR3 is TGCAGTGTTAGCCCGAATAGCGGGGGACTTTCAGATACGCAGTATTTT. Its protein product is CSVSPNSGGLSDTQYF.

This clonotype was seen only a few times. The chain employs TRBV28 and TRBJ1-5; D ambiguous. There are 14 residues in the CDR3. Germline V lookup: CDR1 MDHEN, CDR2 SYDVKM. V shed 3 bases and J shed 4 bases, with 10 bases lying between them. For the CDR3, the DNA is TGTGCCAGCAGTTTCTTTGGGGTTAATCAGCCCCAGCATTTT. Its translation is CASSFFGVNQPQHF.

This clonotype turned up a few times. The J gene is TRBJ2-2, the V gene TRBV7-9, with a tentative D call TRBD1 (5 bases). Germline-derived CDR1 and CDR2 are SEHNR and FQNEAQ (reference sequence). Deletions cut 5 bases from V and 7 bases from J, with 23 bases between. The CDR3 length is 17 residues. CDR3 in DNA: TGTGCCAGCAGCCCCCGATGGCAGGGTCGAATGGGCGGGGAGCTGTTTTTT. It translates to CASSPRWQGRMGGELFF.

In nucleotides, the CDR3 is TGCAGTGCTAGAGTCATTCCCGGCGGTGGAGAGGCCTACAATGAGCAGTTCTTC. It yields the protein CSARVIPGGGEAYNEQFF. The chain is built from TRBV20-1 and TRBJ2-1; D is uncertain. From germline, CDR1 is DFQATT and CDR2 SNEGSKA (reference sequence). This CDR3 is 18 amino acids long. Trimming took 1 base from V and 2 from J, leaving 21 bases between them.

This clonotype was seen a handful of times. J is TRBJ1-5 and V is TRBV3-1; D is undetermined. Per germline, CDR1 LGHDT and CDR2 YNNKEL (reference sequence). Between the trimmed V and J ends, which lost 1 base and 4 bases, there was a span of 11 bases. The CDR3 sequence is 15 residues long. The CDR3 DNA sequence: TGTGCCAGCAGCCAAGGAAACGGAGGGAATCAGCCCCAGCATTTT. Translated: CASSQGNGGNQPQHF.

V gene TRBV5-1 combines with J gene TRBJ2-3; D is ambiguous. The CDR3 runs to 12 residues. V lost 1 base and J 5 bases, leaving 5 bases between the germline ends. Looked up from germline, CDR1 is SGHRS and CDR2 is YFSETQ. Here the CDR3 reads CASSLNVDTQYF. CDR3 DNA sequence: TGCGCCAGCAGCTTGAATGTAGATACGCAGTATTTT.